These 21 T cell receptor beta chains were sequenced from one sample in a study of T cells in Graves' hyperthyroidism and ophthalmopathy. RNA transcripts served as the template for amplifying TCR beta CDR3 regions. The HTBI primer set was used in a first-round RT-PCR of the TCR CDR3. TCRdb reprocessed the multiplex PCR reads with MiXCR, giving one entry per CDR3 protein. This sample has hundreds of thousands of distinct CDR3 sequences, with 35% to 40% found just once. The sample consisted of blood. The receptors derive from a man in his late teens or twenties with Graves' hyperthyroidism.

This clonotype was detected many times. The chain is built from TRBV7-2 and TRBJ2-7, with D perhaps matching TRBD1 (5 bases). CDR1 and CDR2 (germline): SGHTA, FQGNSA. The germline V and J ends were trimmed by 1 base and 1 base, with 11 bases remaining between them. The CDR3 extends over 15 amino acids. The CDR3 bases are TGTGCCAGCAGCTTAGGTGTGACAGTGTCCTACGAGCAGTACTTC. Translated, it gives CASSLGVTVSYEQYF.

V and J are TRBV5-1 and TRBJ2-2; 8 nucleotides align to TRBD1. Germline trimming cut 5 bases from V and 3 bases from J; bases unmatched to any gene: 6. Germline V gives CDR1 SGHRS, CDR2 YFSETQ. This CDR3 has 15 residues. CDR3 coding DNA: TGCGCCAGCAGTTCCCGACAGGGGTACACCGGGGAGCTGTTTTTT. Encoded protein: CASSSRQGYTGELFF.

The chain has TRBV10-3 and TRBJ1-1; D is unclear. Germline V CDR1 and CDR2: ENHRY, SYGVKD. The CDR3 spans 13 residues. Trimming took 2 bases from V and 4 from J, leaving 8 bases between them. The CDR3: CAISEDGSTEAFF. CDR3 coding DNA: TGTGCCATCAGTGAGGACGGTAGCACTGAAGCTTTCTTT.

The V and J genes are TRBV7-6 and TRBJ2-3; TRBD2 is a possible D gene (6 bases). Trimming removed 4 bases at V and 6 bases at J, with 11 bases between. CDR1 is SGHVS, CDR2 FNYEAQ, per germline. The CDR3 extends over 13 amino acids. CDR3 coding DNA: TGTGCCAGCAGCTGGACTATTTATGATACGCAGTATTTT. Its protein product is CASSWTIYDTQYF.

The rearrangement links TRBV5-4 to TRBJ2-7; TRBD1 aligns across 9 bases. Unmatched junction bases numbered 16, after V lost 4 bases and J lost 5 bases. Per germline, CDR1 SGHNT and CDR2 YYREEE (reference sequence). The CDR3 extends over 17 amino acids. CDR3 coding DNA: TGTGCCAGCAGCCCGTCAATCCGCGGGACAGGGTACCACGAGCAGTACTTC. Its protein product is CASSPSIRGTGYHEQYF.

This rearrangement joins TRBV13 to TRBJ2-7; possibly TRBD2 for D (6 bases). This CDR3 region has 15 residues. The V gene lost 2 bases and the J gene lost 6 bases, with 17 bases spanning the gap. CDR1 is PRHDT and CDR2 is FYEKMQ in the germline V gene (reference sequence). The DNA for the CDR3 is TGTGCCAGCAGCTTATACGACAGCGGGCAGGTCGAGCAGTACTTC. This gives the protein CASSLYDSGQVEQYF.

This chain uses TRBV7-2 with TRBJ2-3; possible D gene TRBD1, 5 bases. CDR3 length equals 15 residues. Between the trimmed V and J ends, which lost 2 bases and 1 base, there was a span of 10 bases. CDR1 is SGHTA and CDR2 is FQGNSA in the germline V gene. CDR3 sequence: CASSLRGAGTDTQYF. CDR3 coding DNA: TGTGCCAGCAGCTTAAGGGGCGCTGGCACAGATACGCAGTATTTT.

To note about this clonotype: As the CDR3 is not closed by the conserved phenylalanine or tryptophan, this likely results from a read error. The DNA is omitted, as the CDR3 cannot be located on it reliably, and the CDR3 follows TCRdb's listing. The rearrangement links TRBV25-1 to TRBJ1-4. Germline-derived CDR1 and CDR2 are MGHDK and SYGVNS. The CDR3 is made up of 8 amino acids, end residues included. CDR3 protein: CASSEFGG.

The J gene is TRBJ1-5, the V gene TRBV20-1, with D hard to call. V was pared by 5 bases and J by 4 bases, with 9 bases between. This CDR3 comprises 12 residues. CDR1 and CDR2 (germline): DFQATT, SNEGSKA (reference sequence). CDR3: CSASNGNQPQHF. The CDR3 bases are TGCAGTGCTTCAAACGGTAATCAGCCCCAGCATTTT.

This clonotype was counted between two and nine times. This sequence joins TRBV10-3 and TRBJ2-2, with D tentatively TRBD1 (7 bases). The V end lost 7 bases, the J end lost 6 bases, and 21 bases lay between the germline ends. The CDR3 contains 16 residues. The germline CDR1 and CDR2 sequences are ENHRY and SYGVKD. CDR3 sequence (DNA): TGTGCCATCAAGGTCAAGGAGGGGGCAGGACCCGGGGAGCTGTTTTTT. It translates to CAIKVKEGAGPGELFF.

Turning to this clonotype: A read error is possible here, since a much larger clone lies one base away. The conserved closing phenylalanine or tryptophan is absent in this CDR3, likely reflecting a read error. V and J are TRBV7-8 and TRBJ1-2, with 8 bases aligning to TRBD1. V lost 6 bases to trimming and J lost 6 bases; unmatched junction nucleotides: 9. Per germline, CDR1 SGHVS and CDR2 FQNEAQ. The CDR3 runs 14 residues. The CDR3 spells CASRDTGGENGYTL. DNA of the CDR3: TGTGCCAGCAGGGATACAGGGGGAGAAAATGGCTACACCCTC.

The chain employs TRBV6-5 and TRBJ1-2; D not resolved. This CDR3 has 12 amino acids. V was trimmed by 2 bases and J by 6 bases, leaving 7 bases between them. CDR1 is MNHEY, CDR2 SVGAGI, per germline. CDR3 loop: CASSYVANGYTF. In DNA form, the CDR3 reads TGTGCCAGCAGTTACGTGGCTAATGGCTACACCTTC.

In this sample, this clonotype turned up many times. The rearrangement joins TRBV9 to TRBJ2-5; a possible D gene is TRBD1 (5 bases). The ends were cut back, 0 bases at V and 1 base at J, with 7 bases in the middle. The CDR3 sequence is 14 residues long. In germline, CDR1 is SGDLS, CDR2 YYNGEE. The CDR3 DNA reads as TGTGCCAGCAGCGTAGGACAGAGCCAAGAGACCCAGTACTTC. Its protein product is CASSVGQSQETQYF.

This chain joins TRBV25-1 and TRBJ2-3; a weak D match, TRBD2 (5 bases). Germline CDR1 is MGHDK and CDR2 is SYGVNS. The CDR3 is 13 amino acids. The germline V and J ends were trimmed by 6 bases and 5 bases, with 12 bases remaining between them. CDR3 in amino acids: CASRSPGKDTQYF. The CDR3 bases are TGTGCCAGCAGGTCACCGGGGAAAGATACGCAGTATTTT.

This clonotype was seen a few times. DNA of the CDR3: TGTGCCAGCAGCGGGGGGGCAGAAGCTAACGAGCAGTACTTC. Residues: CASSGGAEANEQYF. The V and J genes are TRBV7-9 and TRBJ2-7, with D perhaps TRBD2 (7 bases). V dropped 5 bases and J dropped 5 bases, with 16 bases sitting between them. Looked up from germline, CDR1 is SEHNR and CDR2 is FQNEAQ (reference sequence). The CDR3 is 14 residues long.

As to this clonotype: Just one base apart from a much larger clone, this may be a read error. The rearrangement joins TRBV15 to TRBJ1-2, with TRBD1 identical over 7 bases. V trimming: 3 bases; J trimming: 4 bases; junction bases outside the gene matches: 2. The CDR3 sequence is 13 residues long. The germline gives CDR1 LNHNV, CDR2 YYDKDF (reference sequence). CDR3 sequence (DNA): TGTGCCACCAGCAGCGACAGGGTCTATGGCTACACCTTC. This sequence encodes CATSSDRVYGYTF.

V and J are TRBV15 and TRBJ1-2; possibly TRBD1 for D (6 bases). V lost 1 base and J 6 bases, leaving 12 bases between the germline ends. The CDR3 covers 14 residues. CDR1 and CDR2 from the germline V gene are LNHNV and YYDKDF (reference sequence). The CDR3 DNA is TGTGCCACCAGCAGAGGGGGCAGGGGCGATGGCTACACCTTC. Protein sequence: CATSRGGRGDGYTF.

This clonotype was found a few times. V usage is TRBV12-3 or TRBV12-4 and J usage is TRBJ2-5, with D possibly being TRBD1 or TRBD2 (5 bases each). Trimming shortened V by 0 bases and J by 9 bases, and 14 bases separated the two germline ends. The CDR3 spans 14 residues. CDR3 sequence: CASSLAGRAGAQYF. CDR3 coding DNA: TGTGCCAGCAGTTTAGCGGGGCGGGCCGGGGCCCAGTACTTC.

A note on this clonotype: The junction departs from germline at one end; a sequencing error may be responsible. The genes are TRBV10-2 and TRBJ2-7; a possible D gene is TRBD2 (6 bases). The V gene's germline CDR1 is WSHSY and CDR2 SAAADI. This CDR3 spans 13 amino acids. The CDR3 loop reads CASRPGTPGEQYF. The CDR3 DNA sequence: TGTGCCAGCCGACCCGGGACTCCCGGCGAGCAGTACTTC.

At least ten counts were recorded for this clonotype. The V call is TRBV10-3, the J call TRBJ1-1, with no clear D. The V end was cut by 9 bases, the J end by 3 bases, with 17 bases between. The CDR3 runs 14 residues. Germline loops: CDR1 ENHRY, CDR2 SYGVKD. As DNA, the CDR3 is TGTGCCATTACAAGCACCGAGAGAGACACTGAAGCTTTCTTT. Its protein product is CAITSTERDTEAFF.

This clonotype came up a few times. The rearrangement uses TRBV4-1 and TRBJ2-7; D remains unclear. From germline, CDR1 is MGHRA and CDR2 YSYEKL. The CDR3 covers 15 residues. Trimming took 0 bases from V and 4 from J, leaving 13 bases between them. The CDR3 DNA reads as TGCGCCAGCAGCCAAGAGTCAGCGTCCGTTTACGAGCAGTACTTC. Its protein product is CASSQESASVYEQYF.